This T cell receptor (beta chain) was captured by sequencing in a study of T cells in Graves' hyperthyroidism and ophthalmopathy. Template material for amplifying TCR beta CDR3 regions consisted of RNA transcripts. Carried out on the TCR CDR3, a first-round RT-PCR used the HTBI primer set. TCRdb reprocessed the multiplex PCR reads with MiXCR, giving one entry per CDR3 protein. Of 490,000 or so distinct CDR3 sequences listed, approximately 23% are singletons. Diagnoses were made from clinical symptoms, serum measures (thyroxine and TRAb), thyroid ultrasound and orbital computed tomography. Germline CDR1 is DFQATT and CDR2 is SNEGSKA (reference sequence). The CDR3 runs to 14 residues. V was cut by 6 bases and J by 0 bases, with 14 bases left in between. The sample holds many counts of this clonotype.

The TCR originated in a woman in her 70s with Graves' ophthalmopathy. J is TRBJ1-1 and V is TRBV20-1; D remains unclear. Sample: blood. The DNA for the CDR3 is TGCAGTGCAATCGACCCCCGACTGAACACTGAAGCTTTCTTT. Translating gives CSAIDPRLNTEAFF.